Below, 21 T cell receptor beta chains from the same sample are listed, as sequenced in a study of liver allograft versus peripheral blood T cells. About the study: Peripheral blood of the recipients supplied T cell receptor repertoires that were compared with those in transplanted livers.

TCRdb reanalysed the reads using MiXCR and keeps one entry per CDR3 protein. The sample holds some 7,700 distinct CDR3 sequences; around 17% are singletons and the top ten take 1.5% to 2%. These receptors were taken from a human patient who had a liver transplant. Some T cells may trace back to the graft donor.

This clonotype was seen many times. J is TRBJ1-1 and V is TRBV12-5; no firm D call. This CDR3 is 15 amino acids long. From germline, CDR1 is LGHNT and CDR2 FRNRAP. Trimming cost V 6 bases and J 4 bases, with 18 bases left between them. The CDR3 DNA is TGTGCTAGTGGCCAGTTCCGGACGATGGGCACTGAAGCTTTCTTT. It is translated as CASGQFRTMGTEAFF.

This chain connects TRBV6-5 to TRBJ2-2; weak D call: TRBD1 (6 bases). CDR3 length equals 15 residues. Germline assignment: CDR1 MNHEY and CDR2 SVGAGI. Trimming stripped 2 bases from V and 1 base from J, with 8 bases between. The CDR3 sequence is CASSYARGNTGELFF. CDR3 bases: TGTGCCAGCAGTTACGCCAGGGGGAACACCGGGGAGCTGTTTTTT.

This clonotype was counted ten times or more. The chain employs TRBV6-2 or TRBV6-3 and TRBJ1-5; TRBD1 might be the D (5 bases). Trimming took 4 bases from V and 0 from J, leaving 13 bases between them. There are 16 residues in the CDR3. Germline assignment: CDR1 MNHEY and CDR2 SVGEGT. CDR3 sequence: CASSSPTGDSNQPQHF. The CDR3 DNA is TGTGCCAGCAGTTCCCCAACAGGAGATAGCAATCAGCCCCAGCATTTT.

The table lists this clonotype with a few counts. The rearrangement uses TRBV6-5 and TRBJ1-2; D remains ambiguous. V was trimmed by 6 bases and J by 1 base, leaving 15 bases between them. This CDR3 comprises 15 residues. Per the germline V gene, CDR1 is MNHEY and CDR2 is SVGAGI. The CDR3 bases are TGTGCCAGCAGCCCCACCCCAGTGGATAACTATGGCTACACCTTC. Its translation: CASSPTPVDNYGYTF.

This clonotype is medium-sized (0.01 to 0.1%) within its sample. The gene calls are TRBV18 and TRBJ1-5; 7 bases agree with TRBD1. The V and J ends lost 3 bases and 5 bases, in that order; junction bases with no gene match: 7. CDR3 length: 15 residues. Germline V CDR1 and CDR2: KGHSH, LQKENI. The CDR3 DNA reads as TGTGCCAGCTCACCGAGACAGGGACTGGATCAGCCCCAGCATTTT. As protein: CASSPRQGLDQPQHF.

By frequency in the sample, this clonotype is medium-sized (0.01 to 0.1%). J is TRBJ1-4 and V is TRBV6-5, with unresolved D. This CDR3 comprises 13 residues. V lost 2 bases and J 7 bases, leaving 8 bases between the germline ends. Germline V CDR1 and CDR2: MNHEY, SVGAGI. DNA of the CDR3: TGTGCCAGCAGTTACGCGCTCGGTGAAAAACTGTTTTTT. The encoded protein is CASSYALGEKLFF.

This clonotype is medium-sized (0.01 to 0.1%) within its sample. V is TRBV16 and J is TRBJ1-1; D gene ambiguous. The CDR3 is made up of 13 amino acids. Trimming took 4 bases from V and 0 from J, leaving 6 bases between them. The germline CDR1 and CDR2 sequences are KGHSY and FQNENV. The CDR3 is CASSRALNTEAFF. The CDR3 DNA reads as TGTGCCAGCAGCCGAGCATTGAACACTGAAGCTTTCTTT.

By proportion, this clonotype is medium-sized (0.01 to 0.1%). The V gene is TRBV10-3, the J gene TRBJ1-1, with 7 bases matching TRBD1. Germline values: CDR1 ENHRY, CDR2 SYGVKD. V gave up 5 bases and J gave up 1 base; unmatched junction bases: 1. This CDR3 is built from 13 residues. The CDR3 DNA reads TGTGCCATCAGTAGGGACAGGAACACTGAAGCTTTCTTT. It yields the protein CAISRDRNTEAFF.

This clonotype turned up a few times. The chain recombines TRBV20-1 with TRBJ2-1; D is ambiguous. Between the trimmed V and J ends, which lost 5 bases and 5 bases, there was a span of 7 bases. From germline, CDR1 is DFQATT and CDR2 SNEGSKA (reference sequence). The CDR3 totals 11 residues. CDR3 DNA sequence: TGCAGTGCTGGAAATAACAATGAGCAGTTCTTC. Residues: CSAGNNNEQFF.

The chain recombines TRBV3-2 with TRBJ1-5. TRBV3-2 constitutes a pseudogene. The CDR3 length is 12 residues. In DNA form, the CDR3 reads TGTGCCAGCAGCCAAGATGGGTCCCCCCAGCATTTT. Translation gives CASSQDGSPQHF.

This clonotype was recorded many times. The CDR3 loop reads CASRETSYNEQFF. CDR3 nucleotides: TGTGCCAGCAGGGAGACTAGCTACAATGAGCAGTTCTTC. This sequence joins TRBV6-5 and TRBJ2-1; D is possibly TRBD2 (6 bases). CDR1 is MNHEY and CDR2 is SVGAGI in the germline V gene. With 6 bases removed from V and 3 bases from J, the gap between germline ends came to 9 bases. The CDR3 runs 13 residues.

This clonotype is termed medium-sized. The chain carries TRBV7-9 and TRBJ1-4; the D is unclear. V shed 8 bases and J shed 5 bases, with 6 bases lying between them. The germline V gene has CDR1 SEHNR and CDR2 FQNEAQ (reference sequence). The length of the CDR3 is 11 residues. This CDR3 is CASGLNEKLFF. CDR3 coding DNA: TGTGCCAGCGGTTTGAATGAAAAACTGTTTTTT.

The CDR3 nucleotides are TGTGCCAGCAGTTACTCGAGGACGGTCACCACAATGTACGAGCAGTACTTC. Translating it yields CASSYSRTVTTMYEQYF. The V and J genes are TRBV6-5 and TRBJ2-7; D is undetermined. Trimming stripped 0 bases from V and 4 bases from J, with 19 bases between. Germline V gene lookup returns CDR1 MNHEY and CDR2 SVGAGI. This CDR3 region has 17 residues.

In its sample, this clonotype ranks as medium-sized (0.01 to 0.1%). The chain combines TRBV18 with TRBJ1-1; 9 nucleotides line up with TRBD1. CDR3 size: 13 residues. Trimming took 5 bases from V and 8 from J; bases not matched to a gene: 6. Germline values: CDR1 KGHSH, CDR2 LQKENI. CDR3 in amino acids: CASSDRDRAEAFF. CDR3 in DNA: TGTGCCAGCTCAGACCGGGACAGGGCCGAAGCTTTCTTT.

Many counts were recorded for this clonotype. The rearrangement uses TRBV5-6 and TRBJ2-2; 7 nucleotides align to TRBD1. V gave up 2 bases and J gave up 5 bases; unmatched junction bases: 6. The CDR3 runs 15 residues. In germline, CDR1 is SGHDT, CDR2 YYEEEE. In nucleotides, the CDR3 is TGTGCCAGCAGCTTAGGCAGGGGGAGTACCGGGGAGCTGTTTTTT. It encodes CASSLGRGSTGELFF.

Sample share makes this clonotype medium-sized. V is TRBV18 and J is TRBJ2-2, with D uncertain. CDR3 length equals 14 residues. CDR1 and CDR2 (germline): KGHSH, LQKENI. The ends were cut back, 3 bases at V and 1 base at J, with 6 bases in the middle. CDR3 in amino acids: CASSPDRNTGELFF. CDR3 sequence (DNA): TGTGCCAGCTCACCGGACCGGAACACCGGGGAGCTGTTTTTT. Supplemented by reference TRBV18 and TRBJ2-2, the full variable domain reads NAGVMQNPRHLVRRRGQEARLRCSPMKGHSHVYWYRQLPEEGLKFMVYLQKENIIDESGMPKERFSAEFPKEGPSILRIQQVVRGDSAAYFCASSPDRNTGELFFGEGSRLTVL.

Comment on this clonotype: This likely traces to a read error, being one base from a far larger clone. The CDR3 nucleotides are TGTGCCATCAGTGAAGGGAAGGCAGCCCGATGGGAAGGCTACACCTTC. Its protein is CAISEGKAARWEGYTF. This chain connects TRBV10-3 to TRBJ1-2; D remains ambiguous. The CDR3 runs to 16 residues. Trimming stripped 3 bases from V and 8 bases from J, with 22 bases between. Looked up from germline, CDR1 is ENHRY and CDR2 is SYGVKD.

By its share, this clonotype is medium-sized. The chain uses TRBV18 and TRBJ1-5; no reliable D call. Germline CDR1 KGHSH, CDR2 LQKENI. CDR3 length: 16 amino acids. V was trimmed by 0 bases and J by 3 bases, leaving 12 bases between them. Written as DNA, the CDR3 is TGTGCCAGCTCACCACCGGAGCTGGGATCCAATCAGCCCCAGCATTTT. It translates to CASSPPELGSNQPQHF.

This clonotype was seen more than once but under ten times. V and J are TRBV11-3 and TRBJ1-1; TRBD1 aligns across 9 bases. V lost 6 bases to trimming and J lost 11 bases; unmatched junction nucleotides: 7. The CDR3 consists of 12 residues. Germline V lookup: CDR1 SGHNT, CDR2 YENEEA. CDR3 protein: CASRTGGARAFF. The DNA of the CDR3 is TGTGCCAGCAGAACAGGGGGCGCCAGGGCTTTCTTT.

There are many counts of this clonotype. The chain carries TRBV7-2 and TRBJ1-5, with D maybe TRBD1 (5 bases). The V end lost 5 bases, the J end lost 4 bases, and 15 bases lay between the germline ends. CDR1 and CDR2 (germline): SGHTA, FQGNSA. The CDR3 runs 15 residues. The CDR3: CASSRGDGANQPQHF. CDR3 in DNA: TGTGCCAGCAGCCGGGGGGACGGGGCAAATCAGCCCCAGCATTTT.

This chain uses TRBV7-2 with TRBJ1-3; D unclear. This CDR3 region has 12 residues. Per the germline V gene, CDR1 is SGHTA and CDR2 is FQGNSA. Trimming removed 5 bases from V and 6 bases from J, with 8 bases in between. Written as DNA, the CDR3 is TGTGCCAGCAGCGGCGACTTAAACACCATATATTTT. As protein: CASSGDLNTIYF.